This is a list of T cell receptor beta chains from one sample in a study of molecular identifiers for immune sequencing clone quantification. TCRdb ran MiXCR on the PCR reads and lists one entry per CDR3 protein. The data hold over 550,000 distinct CDR3 sequences, with 25% observed a single time. The sample was naive CD8+ T cells from blood, with Jurkat cell RNA spiked in. The source of these receptors is a human donor in good health. Some libraries in this study had Jurkat cell RNA spiked in. Both conserved end residues are part of each CDR3. The D gene is left open where the match is weak. A row's size may be missing; if present it is once, few, many or a size class.

abundance	len	j_gene	d_gene	v_gene	CDR3nt	CDR3aa
many	14	TRBJ2-3	.	TRBV6-5	TGTGCCAGCAGTTACGGGCAAGGCACCGATACGCAGTATTTT	CASSYGQGTDTQYF
many	15	TRBJ2-7	.	TRBV6-6	TGTGCCAGCAGCCCACCGGGCCCGGCCCAATACGAGCAGTACTTC	CASSPPGPAQYEQYF
many	15	TRBJ1-1	.	TRBV12-3/TRBV12-4	TGTGCCAGCAGTTTCCGGGGGGAGAGAGGTACTGAAGCTTTCTTT	CASSFRGERGTEAFF
.	14	TRBJ2-4	.	TRBV12-3/TRBV12-4	TGTGCCAGCAGTTTGGCGTTAGCCAAAAACATTCAGTACTTC	CASSLALAKNIQYF
.	17	TRBJ1-6	.	TRBV6-2/TRBV6-3	TGTGCCAGCAGTTATTCCCGACCAAGCTCCTATAATTCACCCCTCCACTTT	CASSYSRPSSYNSPLHF
many	16	TRBJ1-6	TRBD1	TRBV7-9	TGTGCCAGCAGCTCGAACCGGGACAGGACTGGATCACCCCTCCACTTT	CASSSNRDRTGSPLHF
.	16	TRBJ2-1	TRBD2	TRBV4-1	TGCGCCAGCAGCCAAGATGGAGGACTAGCGGGGGTGGAGCAGTTCTTC	CASSQDGGLAGVEQFF
few	14	TRBJ2-7	.	TRBV12-3/TRBV12-4	TGTGCCAGCAGTTTCGAAGGGACCTCCTACGAGCAGTACTTC	CASSFEGTSYEQYF
.	18	TRBJ2-6	.	TRBV19	TGTGCCAGTAGTATAGATCCCTATCAACTCTCTGGGGCCAACGTCCTGACTTTC	CASSIDPYQLSGANVLTF
many	14	TRBJ1-3	.	TRBV6-5	TGTGCCAGCACCCCTACGGGCTCTGGAAACACCATATATTTT	CASTPTGSGNTIYF